The 29 T cell receptor beta chains below were found in one sample sequenced in a study of blood T cell repertoires in COVID-19. Sequencing used immunoSEQ multiplex PCR; TCRdb keeps in-frame clones, though not all of them. The table records over 90,000 clones, under 90% of them present only once. The sample comprised peripheral blood. The origin of the receptors is a woman in her 70s with acute or convalescent COVID-19.

CDR3 DNA sequence: TGTGCCAGCAGATCCACAGGGAGCAATCAGCCCCAGCATTTT. This gives the protein CASRSTGSNQPQHF. The chain is built from TRBV7-2 and TRBJ1-5, with TRBD1 as a possible D gene (6 bases). V was pared by 6 bases and J by 1 base, with 10 bases between. The CDR3 loop spans 14 amino acids. Germline lookup yields CDR1 SGHTA and CDR2 FQGNSA.

The CDR3 DNA sequence: TGTGCCAGCAGCTTATGGGGACAGAACACAGATACGCAGTATTTT. This gives the protein CASSLWGQNTDTQYF. This chain joins TRBV7-9 and TRBJ2-3; TRBD1 matches 7 bases. Per germline, CDR1 SEHNR and CDR2 FQNEAQ (reference sequence). There are 15 residues in the CDR3. Unmatched junction bases numbered 4, after V lost 2 bases and J lost 2 bases.

The genes are TRBV18 and TRBJ1-1; no reliable D call. CDR1 and CDR2 (germline): KGHSH, LQKENI. V lost 0 bases to trimming and J lost 2 bases, with 13 bases between them. The CDR3 consists of 16 residues. The CDR3 sequence: CASSPPFAVTNTEAFF. As DNA, the CDR3 is TGTGCCAGCTCACCACCCTTCGCAGTGACAAACACTGAAGCTTTCTTT.

The rearrangement joins TRBV5-6 to TRBJ1-5; 9 nucleotides line up with TRBD1. CDR1 is SGHDT, CDR2 YYEEEE, per germline. This CDR3 comprises 15 residues. V lost 2 bases, J lost 2 bases, and 2 bases stayed unmatched. The CDR3 DNA reads as TGTGCCAGCAGCTTATGGGACAGGGGCAATCAGCCCCAGCATTTT. It specifies CASSLWDRGNQPQHF.

J is TRBJ2-1 and V is TRBV19; the D is unclear. The CDR3 is 11 amino acids. The V and J ends lost 6 bases and 6 bases respectively, with 6 bases between them. CDR1 and CDR2 from the germline V gene are LNHDA and SQIVND (reference sequence). DNA of the CDR3: TGTGCCAGTAGGAAAGCCAATGAGCAGTTCTTC. It yields the protein CASRKANEQFF.

The chain recombines TRBV11-2 with TRBJ2-1, with 7 bases identical to TRBD2. V shed 1 base and J 4 bases; nucleotides not matched to a gene: 4. The germline V gene has CDR1 SGHAT and CDR2 FQNNGV. The CDR3 length is 15 residues. The chain's CDR3 is CASSLVGGGYNEQFF. DNA of the CDR3: TGTGCCAGCAGCTTAGTTGGCGGGGGATACAATGAGCAGTTCTTC.

This clone was observed once. The chain uses TRBV10-3 and TRBJ1-6; tentatively, D is TRBD1 (6 bases). Per germline, CDR1 ENHRY and CDR2 SYGVKD. This CDR3 has 12 residues. The germline V and J ends were trimmed by 3 bases and 9 bases, with 6 bases remaining between them. CDR3 DNA: TGTGCCATCAGTGAAGGGGGTTCACCCCTCCACTTT. Protein product: CAISEGGSPLHF.

This chain joins TRBV6-2 or TRBV6-3 and TRBJ2-5; TRBD1 agrees at 9 bases. Germline CDR1 reads MNHEY; CDR2 reads SVGEGT. The CDR3 consists of 16 residues. Trimming took 3 bases from V and 4 from J; bases not matched to a gene: 9. CDR3 protein: CASSYIPGQGGETQYF. Written as DNA, the CDR3 is TGTGCCAGCAGTTATATCCCGGGACAGGGAGGAGAGACCCAGTACTTC.

This chain connects TRBV5-1 to TRBJ1-2, with 11 bases fitting TRBD1. This CDR3 contains 15 residues. Germline V gene data show CDR1 as SGHRS and CDR2 as YFSETQ. Trimming at V came to 4 bases and at J to 4 bases, leaving 6 bases not matched to a gene. The CDR3 reads CASSDRDRGIYGYTF. CDR3 nucleotide sequence: TGCGCCAGCAGCGACCGGGACAGGGGGATCTATGGCTACACCTTC.

This clone came up once. The genes are TRBV5-6 and TRBJ2-7, with D tentatively TRBD2 (6 bases). In germline, CDR1 is SGHDT, CDR2 YYEEEE. V was cut by 0 bases and J by 3 bases, with 10 bases left in between. The CDR3 spans 14 residues. CDR3 region: CASSLGRESYEQYV. In DNA, the CDR3 is TGTGCCAGCAGCTTGGGTCGGGAGAGCTACGAGCAGTACGTC.

The rearrangement joins TRBV18 to TRBJ2-4; D is perhaps TRBD2 (5 bases). This CDR3 region has 15 residues. Trimming left V 3 bases short and J 5 bases short, with 14 bases between. Germline lookup yields CDR1 KGHSH and CDR2 LQKENI. CDR3 sequence (DNA): TGTGCCAGCTCACCGATTAGGAGGAGTGAAAACATTCAGTACTTC. Translation gives CASSPIRRSENIQYF.

The V and J genes are TRBV30 and TRBJ1-6, with TRBD1 matching 7 bases. Germline trimming cut 2 bases from V and 4 bases from J; bases unmatched to any gene: 11. Per the germline V gene, CDR1 is GTSNPN and CDR2 is SVGIG (reference sequence). The length of the CDR3 is 17 residues. The CDR3 loop is CAWSRMATGQYNSPLHF. DNA for the CDR3: TGTGCCTGGAGTCGTATGGCGACGGGACAGTATAATTCACCCCTCCACTTT.

This clone was counted once. The chain couples TRBV28 to TRBJ1-5, with D perhaps matching TRBD1 (6 bases). The ends were cut back, 5 bases at V and 0 bases at J, with 14 bases in the middle. Germline V lookup: CDR1 MDHEN, CDR2 SYDVKM. The CDR3 is made up of 16 amino acids. Written as DNA, the CDR3 is TGTGCCAGCAGTCCGAGACAGGCTTATAGCAATCAGCCCCAGCATTTT. Translating it yields CASSPRQAYSNQPQHF.

The rearrangement links TRBV15 to TRBJ1-2; the D is unclear. The CDR3 consists of 16 residues. V was trimmed by 1 base and J by 1 base, leaving 13 bases between them. Germline V CDR1 and CDR2: LNHNV, YYDKDF (reference sequence). DNA for the CDR3: TGTGCCACCAGCAGAGGCGTGGCGGGGATTAACTATGGCTACACCTTC. The encoded protein is CATSRGVAGINYGYTF.

This chain uses TRBV28 with TRBJ2-4, with D hard to call. Trimming cost V 6 bases and J 0 bases, with 12 bases left between them. In germline, CDR1 is MDHEN, CDR2 SYDVKM. The CDR3 is 15 residues long. As DNA, the CDR3 is TGTGCCAGCAGCCCTGCCGAGATAGCCAAAAACATTCAGTACTTC. It specifies CASSPAEIAKNIQYF. Full variable domain (remainder filled in from reference TRBV28 and TRBJ2-4): DVKVTQSSRYLVKRTGEKVFLECVQDMDHENMFWYRQDPGLGLRLIYFSYDVKMKEKGDIPEGYSVSREKKERFSLILESASTNQTSMYLCASSPAEIAKNIQYFGAGTRLSVL.

The chain links TRBV28 to TRBJ1-2, with a weak D call TRBD1 (6 bases). This CDR3 has 13 residues. The germline gives CDR1 MDHEN, CDR2 SYDVKM. V lost 6 bases, J lost 5 bases, and 13 bases lay in between. Written as DNA, the CDR3 is TGTGCCAGCAGCCCCAACAGGGATTATGGCTACACCTTC. As protein: CASSPNRDYGYTF.

The V and J genes are TRBV7-2 and TRBJ1-3, with TRBD1 identical over 10 bases. Germline loops: CDR1 SGHTA, CDR2 FQGNSA. CDR3 length equals 16 residues. V lost 4 bases, J lost 0 bases, and 3 bases stayed unmatched. Here the CDR3 DNA reads TGTGCCAGCAGCTCCCGGACAGGGGGCTCTGGAAACACCATATATTTT. Amino acid sequence: CASSSRTGGSGNTIYF.

This chain links TRBV11-3 with TRBJ2-5; 12 bases map to TRBD1. The germline gives CDR1 SGHNT, CDR2 YENEEA. Trimming took 3 bases from V and 4 from J; bases not matched to a gene: 3. The CDR3 runs to 15 residues. The CDR3: CASSLGQGAGETQYF. Here the CDR3 DNA reads TGTGCCAGCAGCTTGGGACAGGGGGCCGGAGAGACCCAGTACTTC.

V usage is TRBV11-2 and J usage is TRBJ1-2, with D maybe TRBD1 (5 bases). V gave up 0 bases and J gave up 4 bases, with 12 bases separating them. Per the germline V gene, CDR1 is SGHAT and CDR2 is FQNNGV. The CDR3 covers 15 residues. CDR3: CASSLDRRQFYGYTF. As DNA, the CDR3 is TGTGCCAGCAGCTTAGATCGGCGACAGTTCTATGGCTACACCTTC. The full variable domain, in which reference TRBV11-2 and TRBJ1-2 provide the parts outside the CDR3, is EAGVAQSPRYKIIEKRQSVAFWCNPISGHATLYWYQQILGQGPKLLIQFQNNGVVDDSQLPKDRFSAERLKGVDSTLKIQPAKLEDSAVYLCASSLDRRQFYGYTFGSGTRLTVV.

The rearrangement links TRBV19 to TRBJ2-2; 10 bases align to TRBD2. Per germline, CDR1 LNHDA and CDR2 SQIVND (reference sequence). This CDR3 spans 15 amino acids. The junction had 6 bases not matched to a gene; V was cut back by 5 bases and J by 6 bases. DNA of the CDR3: TGTGCCAGTAGTCCCAAGAGCGGGGGGGCCGGGGAGCTGTTTTTT. Encoded protein: CASSPKSGGAGELFF. Full variable domain (missing parts from reference TRBV19 and TRBJ2-2): DGGITQSPKYLFRKEGQNVTLSCEQNLNHDAMYWYRQDPGQGLRLIYYSQIVNDFQKGDIAEGYSVSREKKESFPLTVTSAQKNPTAFYLCASSPKSGGAGELFFGEGSRLTVL.

This clone was recorded once. The V gene is TRBV19, the J gene TRBJ2-7, with D maybe TRBD2 (6 bases). With 3 bases removed from V and 0 bases from J, the gap between germline ends came to 9 bases. Germline V gene lookup returns CDR1 LNHDA and CDR2 SQIVND (reference sequence). The CDR3 consists of 14 residues. The CDR3 DNA is TGTGCCAGTAGTATTATAGCGGACTCCTACGAGCAGTACTTC. Translation: CASSIIADSYEQYF. The whole variable domain, filled in from reference TRBV19 and TRBJ2-7, reads DGGITQSPKYLFRKEGQNVTLSCEQNLNHDAMYWYRQDPGQGLRLIYYSQIVNDFQKGDIAEGYSVSREKKESFPLTVTSAQKNPTAFYLCASSIIADSYEQYFGPGTRLTVT.

The V gene is TRBV27, the J gene TRBJ1-3; TRBD1 matches at 8 bases. Germline loops: CDR1 MNHEY, CDR2 SMNVEV (reference sequence). The length of the CDR3 is 16 residues. Losses at the gene ends were 4 bases for V and 3 bases for J; bases not matched to a gene: 8. The CDR3 region is CASSSRQGLIGNTIYF. The DNA for the CDR3 is TGTGCCAGCAGTTCAAGACAGGGGCTGATTGGAAACACCATATATTTT.

The chain is built from TRBV30 and TRBJ2-3, with 10 bases identical to TRBD2. The CDR3 runs to 16 residues. J gave up 5 bases and V 2 bases, and 10 bases lay outside the gene matches. Germline values: CDR1 GTSNPN, CDR2 SVGIG (reference sequence). CDR3 amino acids: CAWSRSASGSGDTQYF. CDR3 coding DNA: TGTGCCTGGAGTAGGAGTGCTAGCGGGAGCGGAGATACGCAGTATTTT.

The chain links TRBV6-2 or TRBV6-3 to TRBJ1-2, with 9 nucleotides matching TRBD1. V dropped 3 bases and J dropped 4; count of bases not matched to a gene: 9. Germline CDR1 and CDR2: MNHEY and SVGEGT. This CDR3 has 16 amino acids. CDR3 sequence: CASSYSQTGGGYGYTF. The CDR3 DNA is TGTGCCAGCAGTTATTCCCAGACAGGGGGAGGCTATGGCTACACCTTC.

This chain connects TRBV28 to TRBJ1-2; 8 nucleotides line up with TRBD1. The CDR3 loop spans 15 amino acids. V was pared by 3 bases and J by 4 bases, with 7 bases of the junction left unmatched. Germline lookup yields CDR1 MDHEN and CDR2 SYDVKM. CDR3 DNA: TGTGCCAGCAGTTTGGGCAGGGGGCGCAGCTATGGCTACACCTTC. Amino acid sequence: CASSLGRGRSYGYTF.

CDR3: CASSQGGQGANTGNTIYF. In DNA form, the CDR3 reads TGCGCCAGCAGCCAAGGAGGCCAGGGGGCCAATACCGGAAACACCATATATTTT. The rearrangement joins TRBV4-1 to TRBJ1-3; TRBD1 aligns across 8 bases. Germline CDR1 MGHRA, CDR2 YSYEKL. Unmatched junction bases numbered 12, after V lost 1 base and J lost 4 bases. The CDR3 extends over 18 amino acids.

The chain links TRBV19 to TRBJ1-1, with 10 bases matching TRBD1. V was clipped by 4 bases and J by 2 bases; unmatched bases: 7. Germline-derived CDR1 and CDR2 are LNHDA and SQIVND (reference sequence). The CDR3 loop spans 16 amino acids. Written as DNA, the CDR3 is TGTGCCAGTAGTACCGCCCGGACAGGGGGTAACACTGAAGCTTTCTTT. It is translated as CASSTARTGGNTEAFF.

This rearrangement joins TRBV28 to TRBJ1-1; 9 nucleotides align to TRBD1. The CDR3 covers 12 residues. The germline CDR1 and CDR2 sequences are MDHEN and SYDVKM. Trimming removed 8 bases from V and 5 bases from J; junction bases left unmatched: 3. The CDR3 loop is CASGQGRTEAFF. Here the CDR3 DNA reads TGTGCCAGCGGACAGGGGCGGACTGAAGCTTTCTTT.

DNA of the CDR3: TGTGCCAGCAGCAGTCCGGCCTACAATGAGCAGTTCTTC. This translates into CASSSPAYNEQFF. The V call is TRBV4-2, the J call TRBJ2-1; D gene unclear. CDR3 length: 13 residues. The V end lost 5 bases, the J end lost 2 bases, and 7 bases lay between the germline ends. Germline V gives CDR1 LGHNA, CDR2 YNFKEQ.